The sequence of this T cell receptor (beta chain) was determined in a study of T-cell memory formation after mild COVID-19. Libraries for TCRalpha and TCRbeta carried sample barcodes and unique molecular identifiers via 5'RACE. TCRdb reanalysed the 5' RACE reads using MiXCR and keeps one entry per CDR3 protein. The table records tens of thousands of distinct CDR3 sequences, about an eighth of them present only once. Overall study results and limits: CD4+ contracting clones lay mainly in CM and EM, CD8+ ones in EMRA. Clones that got smaller from day 15 to 85 had even CD4/CD8, while clones growing later tipped toward CD4+.

The sample holds a few counts of this clonotype. The antigen remains unidentified. The V gene end was trimmed by 5 bases and the J gene end by 3 bases; junction bases not matched to a gene: 6. The CDR3 contains 14 residues. The germline CDR1 and CDR2 sequences are MNHNS and SASEGT. The chain couples TRBV6-1 to TRBJ1-1; TRBD1 agrees at 7 bases. The sequencing sample was made of PBMCs or a T cell subset sorted from them (not recorded which). The origin of this receptor is an adult woman who had mild COVID-19 (a few samples of this study predate the infection). Cell type and time point are not known. The CDR3 sequence is CASSQGGFDTEAFF. The CDR3 bases are TGTGCCAGCAGTCAGGGGGGTTTCGACACTGAAGCTTTCTTT.